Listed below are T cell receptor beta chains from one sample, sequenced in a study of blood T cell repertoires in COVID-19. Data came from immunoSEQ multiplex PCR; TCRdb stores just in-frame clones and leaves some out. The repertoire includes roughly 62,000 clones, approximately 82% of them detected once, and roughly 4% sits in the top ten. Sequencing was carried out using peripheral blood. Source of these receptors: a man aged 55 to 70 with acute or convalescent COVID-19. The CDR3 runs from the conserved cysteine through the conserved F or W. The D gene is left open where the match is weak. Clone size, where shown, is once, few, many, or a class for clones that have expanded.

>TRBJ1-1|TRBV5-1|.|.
CASSWAPGGDTEAFF
TGCGCCAGCAGCTGGGCCCCGGGGGGTGACACTGAAGCTTTCTTT
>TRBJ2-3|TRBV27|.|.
CASSQGWADTQYF
TGTGCCAGCAGCCAGGGGTGGGCAGATACGCAGTATTTT
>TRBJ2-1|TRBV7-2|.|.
CASTPGRTNNEQFF
TGTGCCAGCACCCCCGGCAGGACAAACAATGAGCAGTTCTTC
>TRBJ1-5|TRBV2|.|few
CASSFFNQPQHF
TGTGCCAGCAGTTTCTTTAATCAGCCCCAGCATTTT
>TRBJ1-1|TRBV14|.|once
CASSQERGTEAFF
TGTGCCAGCAGCCAAGAGCGGGGGACTGAAGCTTTCTTT
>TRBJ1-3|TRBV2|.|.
CASSPPPLHSNTIYF
TGTGCCAGCAGTCCACCGCCACTACATAGCAACACCATATATTTT
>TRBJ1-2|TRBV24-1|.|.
CATSDLGQNYGYTF
TGTGCCACCAGTGATTTGGGGCAGAACTATGGCTACACCTTC
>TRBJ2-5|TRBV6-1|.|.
CASSEGPGVQETQYF
TGTGCCAGCAGTGAGGGTCCGGGGGTCCAAGAGACCCAGTACTTC
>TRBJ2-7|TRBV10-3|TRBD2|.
CAAGAGGNLYEQYF
TGTGCCGCCGGAGCGGGGGGGAACCTCTACGAGCAGTACTTC
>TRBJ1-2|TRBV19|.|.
CASSTGLGWDGYTF
TGTGCCAGTAGTACGGGACTGGGATGGGATGGCTACACCTTC
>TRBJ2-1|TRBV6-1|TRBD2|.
CASSDPGLALNEQFF
TGTGCCAGCAGTGACCCGGGACTAGCATTGAATGAGCAGTTCTTC
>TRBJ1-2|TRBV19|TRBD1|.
CASSYGTGQNRGYTF
TGTGCCAGTTCCTATGGAACGGGACAGAATCGGGGCTACACCTTC
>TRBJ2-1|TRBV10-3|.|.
CAISDPREQFF
TGTGCCATCAGTGACCCGCGGGAGCAGTTCTTC
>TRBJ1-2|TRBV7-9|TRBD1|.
CASSFGTGNHGYTF
TGTGCCAGCAGCTTCGGGACAGGGAACCATGGCTACACCTTC
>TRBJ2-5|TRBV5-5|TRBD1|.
CASSSGTENIQETQYF
TGTGCCAGCAGCTCTGGGACAGAAAATATCCAAGAGACCCAGTACTTC
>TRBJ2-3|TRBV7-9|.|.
CASSPPTDTQYF
TGTGCCAGCAGCCCCCCTACAGATACGCAGTATTTT
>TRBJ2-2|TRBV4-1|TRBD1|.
CASSQEQLQDRETGELFF
TGCGCCAGCAGCCAAGAGCAACTCCAGGACAGGGAAACCGGGGAGCTGTTTTTT
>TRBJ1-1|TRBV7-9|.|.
CASSPQANTEAFF
TGTGCCAGCAGCCCCCAGGCTAACACTGAAGCTTTCTTT
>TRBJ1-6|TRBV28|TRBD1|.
CASNPPGQGNSPLHF
TGTGCCAGCAACCCCCCCGGACAGGGAAATTCACCCCTCCACTTT
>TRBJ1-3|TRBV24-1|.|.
CATSDSRFSGNTIYF
TGTGCCACCAGTGATTCACGGTTCTCTGGAAACACCATATATTTT
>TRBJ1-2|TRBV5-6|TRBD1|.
CASSSLTLTGENGYTF
TGTGCCAGCAGCTCCCTAACCCTAACAGGGGAGAATGGCTACACCTTC
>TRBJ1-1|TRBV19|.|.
CASSKVAARAEAFF
TGTGCCAGTAGTAAAGTTGCGGCCAGGGCGGAAGCTTTCTTT
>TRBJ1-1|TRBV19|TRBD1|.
CATHRGFTEAFF
TGTGCCACCCACAGGGGTTTTACTGAAGCTTTCTTT
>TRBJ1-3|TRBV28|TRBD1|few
CASSPQGARGNTIYF
TGTGCCAGCAGCCCACAGGGGGCGCGAGGAAACACCATATATTTT
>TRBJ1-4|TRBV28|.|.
CASTGGGSDDIEKLFF
TGTGCCAGCACCGGGGGGGGCTCGGACGATATTGAAAAACTGTTTTTT
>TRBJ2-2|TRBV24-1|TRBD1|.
CATSELGQGSTGELFF
TGTGCCACCAGTGAATTAGGACAGGGGTCGACCGGGGAGCTGTTTTTT
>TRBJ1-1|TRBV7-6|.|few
CASSQTANTEAFF
TGTGCCAGCAGCCAAACAGCTAACACTGAAGCTTTCTTT
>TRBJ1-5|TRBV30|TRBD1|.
CACSRQGRQPQHF
TGTGCCTGTTCAAGACAGGGGAGGCAGCCCCAGCATTTT
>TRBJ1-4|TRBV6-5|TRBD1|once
CASKNRGSNEKLFF
TGTGCCAGCAAAAACAGGGGATCTAATGAAAAACTGTTTTTT
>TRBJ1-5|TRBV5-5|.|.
CASSPDSDQPQHF
TGTGCCAGCAGTCCGGACAGTGATCAGCCCCAGCATTTT
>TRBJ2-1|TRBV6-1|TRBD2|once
CASSEDDGGYSEQFF
TGTGCCAGCAGTGAAGACGACGGGGGGTATAGTGAGCAGTTCTTC
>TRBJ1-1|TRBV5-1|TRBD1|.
CASSSGTGGLTEAFF
TGCGCCAGCAGCTCCGGGACAGGGGGCTTGACTGAAGCTTTCTTT
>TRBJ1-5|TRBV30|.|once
CAWSVPGLGNQPQHF
TGTGCCTGGAGTGTCCCAGGGTTGGGAAATCAGCCCCAGCATTTT
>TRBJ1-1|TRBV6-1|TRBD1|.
CASSEYRGNTEAFF
TGTGCCAGCAGTGAATACAGGGGAAACACTGAAGCTTTCTTT
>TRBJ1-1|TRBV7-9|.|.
CASSPMPNTEAFF
TGTGCCAGCAGTCCTATGCCGAACACTGAAGCTTTCTTT
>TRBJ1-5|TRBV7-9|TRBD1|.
CASSFGSGGNQPQHF
TGTGCCAGCAGCTTTGGGTCAGGGGGAAATCAGCCCCAGCATTTT
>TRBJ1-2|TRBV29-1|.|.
CSVVPGSGYTF
TGCAGCGTTGTACCCGGGAGTGGCTACACCTTC
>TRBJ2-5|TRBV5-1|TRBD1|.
CASSLAGTGGETQYF
TGCGCCAGCAGCTTGGCCGGGACAGGGGGAGAGACCCAGTACTTC
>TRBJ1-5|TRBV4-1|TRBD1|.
CASSHSTGGNQPQHF
TGCGCCAGCAGCCACTCGACAGGGGGCAATCAGCCCCAGCATTTT
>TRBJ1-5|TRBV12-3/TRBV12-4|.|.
CASSDSSNQPQHF
TGTGCCAGCAGTGACAGTAGCAATCAGCCCCAGCATTTT
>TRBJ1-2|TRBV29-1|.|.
CSVEDLEVGSLYGYTF
TGCAGCGTTGAAGATTTGGAGGTGGGGAGTCTCTATGGCTACACCTTC
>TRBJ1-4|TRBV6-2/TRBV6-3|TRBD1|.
CASSYSIRDRGNEKLFF
TGTGCCAGCAGTTACTCGATCCGGGACAGGGGGAATGAAAAACTGTTTTTT
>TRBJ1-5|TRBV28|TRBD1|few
CASSFARDRAHQPQHF
TGTGCCAGCAGTTTTGCCCGGGACAGGGCTCATCAGCCCCAGCATTTT